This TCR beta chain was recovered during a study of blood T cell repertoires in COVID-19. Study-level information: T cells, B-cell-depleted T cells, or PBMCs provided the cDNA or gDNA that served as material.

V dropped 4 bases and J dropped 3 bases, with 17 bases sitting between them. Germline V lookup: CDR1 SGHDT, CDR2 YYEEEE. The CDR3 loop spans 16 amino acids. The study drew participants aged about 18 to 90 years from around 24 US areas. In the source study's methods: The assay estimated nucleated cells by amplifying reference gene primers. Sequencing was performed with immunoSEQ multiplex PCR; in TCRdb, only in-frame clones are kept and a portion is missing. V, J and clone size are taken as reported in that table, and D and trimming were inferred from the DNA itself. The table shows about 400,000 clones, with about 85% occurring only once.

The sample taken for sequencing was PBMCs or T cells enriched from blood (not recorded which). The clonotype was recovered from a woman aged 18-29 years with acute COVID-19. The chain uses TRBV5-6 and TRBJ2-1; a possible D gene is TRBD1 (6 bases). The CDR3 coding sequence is TGTGCCAGCAGCGCCGGGACACACGAATTCTACAATGAGCAGTTCTTC. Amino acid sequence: CASSAGTHEFYNEQFF. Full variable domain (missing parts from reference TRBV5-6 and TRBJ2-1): DAGVTQSPTHLIKTRGQQVTLRCSPKSGHDTVSWYQQALGQGPQFIFQYYEEEERQRGNFPDRFSGHQFPNYSSELNVNALLLGDSALYLCASSAGTHEFYNEQFFGPGTRLTVL.